This T cell receptor beta chain was identified in a study of T-cell memory formation after mild COVID-19. Overall study: TCR clusters showed largely donor specificity.

This CDR3 is 13 amino acids long. The germline V gene has CDR1 SSHAT and CDR2 FNYEAQ (reference sequence). Study-wide results and limits: The appearance of some responding clones in pre-infection memory suggested that cross-reactive memory joined.

Notes on this clonotype: No antigen is known for it. An end of the junction does not agree with germline; a read error may underlie this.

Using its own MiXCR run on the 5' RACE reads, TCRdb lists one record per CDR3 protein. Among just under 550,000 distinct CDR3 sequences listed, about a fifth were seen once. This clonotype originated in an adult woman who had mild COVID-19 (a few samples of this study predate the infection). Cell type and time point are not known. Sequenced sample: PBMCs or a T cell subset sorted from them (not recorded which). The chain couples TRBV7-7 to TRBJ2-1; D gene uncertain. DNA of the CDR3: TGTGCTAGCAGCCCCCATGGGTTAAATGAGCAGTTCTTC. As protein: CASSPHGLNEQFF. Drawing the rest from reference TRBV7-7 and TRBJ2-1, the complete variable domain is GAGVSQSPRYKVTKRGQDVTLRCDPISSHATLYWYQQALGQGPEFLTYFNYEAQPDKSGLPSDRFSAERPEGSISTLTIQRTEQRDSAMYRCASSPHGLNEQFFGPGTRLTVL.